The T cell receptor (beta chain) described here comes from a study of cytomegalovirus exposure and HLA in healthy donors (dated by TCRdb to about 2017). Describing the broader study: An earlier analysis of roughly 500 of the donors reported more than 250 Gb of sequence data and around 120 million unique TCR beta sequences from about 200 million T cells. Across some 400 genotyped donors of the cohort, an average of roughly 250,000 unique TCR beta nucleotide sequences per donor were sequenced, and roughly 17% of those sequences were non-productive. The study aimed to test whether cataloging public T cell receptors could reveal signatures of past pathogen exposure. To predict cytomegalovirus infection status, the study combined high-throughput TCR immunosequencing, statistical association of individual TCRs with disease status, and machine learning. A separate validation cohort of more than 100 different subjects was used in addition to the approximately 700-subject first cohort. A later genetic analysis took genome-wide SNP genotypes for 398 of the 666 donors and used that subset as a discovery cohort. Donor age, sex, ethnicity and CMV serostatus were collected together with the repertoire data. The genetic ancestry cluster associated with self-reported Caucasian donors included 81% of the approximately 400 genotyped donors. Because of strong linkage in the cohort, a few DR-DQ haplotypes were treated as single units for association and clustering. All discovery cohort repertoires had been generated on a single sequencing platform. HLA typing included class I and class II loci at four-digit resolution. Approximately 310 gigabases of sequencing data and approximately 85 million unique TCR sequences were included in an early release covering over 600 HLA-typed donors. In an earlier analysis of around 540 of the donors, high-throughput TCR beta sequencing was used to judge whether each TCR beta V gene segment behaved as functional or pseudogenic. The number of typed donors differed by locus: roughly 620-630 for A, B, C, DRB1 and DQB1; some 500 for DQA1; some 590 for DPA1; and some 470 for DPB1. The later analysis used no new phenotypic data to find candidate immune exposures, relying instead on TCR beta sequences and their occurrence across donors. A later analysis re-analyzed previously published TCR beta repertoires from 550 to 700 donors and added high-resolution HLA genotyping to study TCR occurrence patterns. The study used immunosequencing to profile the T cell repertoires of approximately 640 subjects and linked those repertoires to cytomegalovirus serostatus. What the study reported, not specific to this receptor: Because counts were too low, fewer than 20 rarely observed V segments, including chromosome 9 orphons, were excluded from the earlier analysis of some 540 of the donors. Assigning TCR associations to individual alleles was difficult when HLA alleles, especially DR and DQ, strongly co-occurred. Cytomegalovirus status was reported to be diagnosed by the classifier with high specificity and sensitivity in both the original and validation cohorts. Only TCR beta chains were sequenced in this cohort, and the absence of alpha or paired-chain data limited detectable features. Some IMGT-functional V segments, including TRBV6-2 and TRBV6-3, could not be told apart with the 87-base-pair reads, so those segments were excluded. Most CMV-associated TCR beta chains appeared to be HLA-restricted in a later analysis, and the HLA associations seemed to be driven largely by CMV exposure. The presence/absence analyses assumed that sequencing depth was roughly uniform across donors, and that assumption may not be true. Correlated functional status among segregating V segments might reflect linkage disequilibrium, but an unknown experimental factor could not be ruled out. The authors suggested that the approach could potentially be generalized to other disease states and immunological phenotypes. A later analysis found that TCR association rates varied across HLA loci, with DRB1 alleles showing the most associated TCRs and HLA-C alleles the fewest. A further reported finding was that TCR beta sequences accurately predicted the HLA-A and HLA-B alleles for most subjects in the first cohort. CMV serostatus was the only immune exposure information available for the cohort. In a later analysis, HLA-associated TCR beta chains were found to be more clonally expanded and to have lower generation probabilities than equally common non-associated chains. Because some donors lacked HLA typing at each locus, the association tests relied only on the typed subset. According to a later analysis, parvovirus B19, influenza, CMV and Epstein-Barr virus appeared linked to several top co-occurrence clusters. V-gene and J-gene trimming of TCR beta chains was associated with a missense DCLRE1C variant in a later genetic analysis, and the association was replicated in an independent cohort. A few of the identified cytomegalovirus-associated TCR beta chains were confirmed in vitro to be specific for cytomegalovirus antigens. In an earlier analysis of around 600 of the donors, most TCR beta V segments were observed in productive rearrangements about 87% or about 30% of the time, broadly matching IMGT annotations. In a later genetic analysis, fewer N-insertions in productive TCRs were reported among donors in an Asian-associated ancestry cluster than the approximately 670-donor mean. The study gave a list of around 170 TCR beta chains associated with cytomegalovirus. A cluster of highly shared sequence variants was judged likely to be a technical artifact of the sequencing pipeline. Across donors, most TCR sequences were observed very rarely, whereas some public TCRs were present in many individuals. Specific HLA alleles were associated with 16,951 TCR beta sequences at a false discovery rate of 0.05 in a later analysis.

Concerning this clone itself: It has no known antigen specificity. Its ends do not fully match the called genes, so a read error is possible. Other DNA sequences in this sample translate to the same CDR3.

Inclusive of the bounding cysteine and phenylalanine, the CDR3 is 17 residues long. The sequence is cut down to CDR3 DNA, 51 bases in frame from base 1. Via the germline V gene (reference sequence), CDR1 is MNHEY and CDR2 SMNVEV. Preparation of the library involved the immunoSEQ multiplex PCR assay. For the multiplex PCR, a mixture combining 60 forward primers for TCR Vbeta segments and 13 reverse primers for TCR Jbeta segments was used. Amplification of the CDR3 region of rearranged TCR beta genes was performed with a multiplex PCR assay on genomic DNA. The amplified TCR beta libraries were sequenced on the Illumina HiSeq System as 87-base-pair reads. The published analysis was carried out like this. A later analysis counted about 80 million unique TCR beta chains across the 640 or so repertoires, and roughly 10 million of these chains were shared by at least two donors. To remove PCR and sequencing errors, raw reads were error-corrected and collapsed into unique sequences using a nearest-neighbor algorithm that merged closely related sequences. To assign V, D and J gene segments, CDR3 sequences were aligned to IMGT reference sequences. Each retained sequence needed at least a six-nucleotide match to both a V gene segment and a J gene segment. Rearrangements were classified as productive when the CDR3 lacked stop codons and remained in frame with V and J, and all other rearrangements were classified as non-productive. Following IMGT convention, CDR3 was defined as the stretch from the second conserved V-encoded cysteine to the conserved J-encoded phenylalanine. The earlier analysis of fewer than 750 of the donors excluded sequences that lacked an unambiguous match to a single V gene segment. An earlier analysis of fewer than 650 of the donors classified V segments as functional when productive rearrangements were above 56.7% and as segregating when the standard deviation between donors was above 5%. A statistical classification framework was built to diagnose cytomegalovirus status from the catalog of TCR beta chain sequences. V and J gene assignment, in a later analysis, came from comparing TCR nucleotide sequences with IMGT/GENE-DB human TR gene sequences. The TCRdist pipeline was used in a later analysis to assign CDR3 sequences and most-parsimonious VDJ recombination scenarios. A later analysis defined each TCR beta chain by its CDR3 amino acid sequence plus V-gene family, and excluded reads lacking a unique V-gene family. In a later analysis, 450 to 600 highly shared, low-generation-probability nucleotide sequences were removed to address suspected cross-contamination and a sequencing artifact. For each public chain, a later analysis derived a clonal expansion index from normalized ranks of inferred template counts within each repertoire. A later analysis computed generation probabilities with a VDJ recombination model fitted to out-of-frame rearrangements, and checked the results against IGoR. In a later analysis, hypergeometric tests were used to score TCR-TCR, TCR-HLA and TCR-CMV co-occurrence, with a repertoire-size bias correction applied to TCR pairs. In a later analysis, false discovery rates were estimated by permuting HLA or CMV assignments 20 times. In a later analysis, co-occurring TCRs were grouped using DBSCAN, and TCRdist sequence similarity was added for clustering within HLA-allele-positive subsets. Co-occurrence clustering excluded repertoires with fewer than 30,000 or more than 120,000 public chains, plus five with anomalous nucleotide sharing. This immuneACCESS table, as held by TCRdb, lists in-frame sequences with V and J called but not all clones. Of the missing ones, under half trace to an unresolved V gene in checked studies; the others have no known cause. Clone size and V and J calls were adopted from that table, with D and trimming inferred from the DNA. The sample yields fewer than 350,000 clones; 80% to 90% were counted once. The ten top clones hold 2% to 3% of the sample.

The cohort consisted of more than 650 healthy bone marrow donors. At the time of sampling, all cohort members were nominally healthy, though unrecorded immune exposures were likely present. The donor was CMV seronegative and was included in the group of a few hundred seronegative cohort members. Each donor provided a peripheral blood sample, and peripheral blood mononuclear cells were used for TCR beta sequencing. Genomic DNA was extracted from the blood cell samples with the Qiagen DNeasy Blood Extraction Kit. The clonotype originates from a woman younger than 30 in good health and CMV-seronegative. The V and J genes are TRBV27 and TRBJ1-6, with no D gene named confidently. Sequenced: PBMCs. The CDR3 loop reads CASSDGSRSSYNSPLHF. The DNA sequence reads TGTGCCAGCAGTGATGGCAGTAGGAGCTCCTATAATTCCCCCCTCCACTTT.